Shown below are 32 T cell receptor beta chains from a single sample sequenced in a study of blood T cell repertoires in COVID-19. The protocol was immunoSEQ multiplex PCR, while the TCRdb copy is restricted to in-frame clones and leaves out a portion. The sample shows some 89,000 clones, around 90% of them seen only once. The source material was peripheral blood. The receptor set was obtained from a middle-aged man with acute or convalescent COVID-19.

The CDR3 nucleotides are TGTGCCAGCAGTGAATCGTGGCTAGCGGTGAACACCGGGGAGCTGTTTTTT. Amino acid sequence: CASSESWLAVNTGELFF. This sequence joins TRBV6-1 and TRBJ2-2; TRBD2 matches at 7 bases. V lost 2 bases, J lost 1 base, and 7 bases stayed unmatched. The CDR3 runs 17 residues. Germline CDR1 MNHNS, CDR2 SASEGT.

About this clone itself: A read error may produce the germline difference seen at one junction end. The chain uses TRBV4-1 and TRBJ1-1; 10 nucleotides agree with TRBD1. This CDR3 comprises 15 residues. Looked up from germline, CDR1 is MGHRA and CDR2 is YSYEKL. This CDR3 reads CATKSPGQGNSEAFF. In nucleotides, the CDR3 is TGCGCCACCAAAAGCCCGGGACAGGGGAACTCTGAAGCTTTCTTT.

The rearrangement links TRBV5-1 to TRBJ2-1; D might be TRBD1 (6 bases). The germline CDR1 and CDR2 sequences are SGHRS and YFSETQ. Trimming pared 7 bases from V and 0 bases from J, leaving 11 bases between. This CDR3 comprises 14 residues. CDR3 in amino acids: CASHRENSYNEQFF. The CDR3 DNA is TGCGCCAGCCACAGGGAGAACTCCTACAATGAGCAGTTCTTC.

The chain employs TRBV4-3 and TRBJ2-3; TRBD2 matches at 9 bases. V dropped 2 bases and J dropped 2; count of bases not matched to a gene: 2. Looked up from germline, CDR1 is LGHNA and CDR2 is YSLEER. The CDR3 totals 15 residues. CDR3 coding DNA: TGCGCCAGCAGCCAACTAGCGGGGACCACAGATACGCAGTATTTT. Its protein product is CASSQLAGTTDTQYF.

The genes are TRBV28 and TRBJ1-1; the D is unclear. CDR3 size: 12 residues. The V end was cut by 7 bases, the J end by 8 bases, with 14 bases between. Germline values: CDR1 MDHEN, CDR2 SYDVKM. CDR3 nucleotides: TGTGCCAGCACTATAGCTAACAAAGAAGCTTTCTTT. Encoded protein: CASTIANKEAFF.

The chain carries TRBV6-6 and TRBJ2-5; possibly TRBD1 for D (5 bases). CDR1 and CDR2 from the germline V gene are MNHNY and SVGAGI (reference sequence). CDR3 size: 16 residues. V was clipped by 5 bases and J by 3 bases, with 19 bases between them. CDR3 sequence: CASSHPTGQVEETQYF. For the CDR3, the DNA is TGTGCCAGCAGTCACCCCACAGGCCAGGTGGAAGAGACCCAGTACTTC.

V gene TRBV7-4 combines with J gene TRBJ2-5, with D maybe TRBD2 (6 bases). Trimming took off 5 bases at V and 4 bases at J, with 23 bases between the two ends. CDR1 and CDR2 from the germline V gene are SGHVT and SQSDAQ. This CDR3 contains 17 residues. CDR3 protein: CASSPRRAIGVRETQYF. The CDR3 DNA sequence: TGTGCCAGCAGCCCAAGGAGGGCCATTGGAGTAAGAGAGACCCAGTACTTC. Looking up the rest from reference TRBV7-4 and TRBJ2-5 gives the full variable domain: GAGVSQSPRYKVAKRGRDVALRCDSISGHVTLYWYRQTLGQGSEVLTYSQSDAQRDKSGRPSGRFSAERPERSVSTLKIQRTEQGDSAVYLCASSPRRAIGVRETQYFGPGTRLLVL.

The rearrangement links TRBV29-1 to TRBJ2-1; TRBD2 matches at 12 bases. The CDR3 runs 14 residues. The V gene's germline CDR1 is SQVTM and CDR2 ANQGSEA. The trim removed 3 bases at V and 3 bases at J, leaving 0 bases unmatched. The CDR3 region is CSVETSGSYNEQFF. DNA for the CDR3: TGCAGCGTTGAGACTAGCGGGAGCTACAATGAGCAGTTCTTC.

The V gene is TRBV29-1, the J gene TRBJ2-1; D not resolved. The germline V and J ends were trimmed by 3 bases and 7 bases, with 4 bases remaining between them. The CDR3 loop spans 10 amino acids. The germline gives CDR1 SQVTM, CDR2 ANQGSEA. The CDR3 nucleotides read TGCAGCGTTGATGTAAATGAGCAGTTCTTC. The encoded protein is CSVDVNEQFF.

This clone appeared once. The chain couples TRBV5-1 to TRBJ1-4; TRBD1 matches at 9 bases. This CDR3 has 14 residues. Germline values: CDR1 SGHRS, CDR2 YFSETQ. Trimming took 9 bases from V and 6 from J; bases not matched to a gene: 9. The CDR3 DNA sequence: TGCGCCACCGCTGAGACAGGGGGAGATGAAAAACTGTTTTTT. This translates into CATAETGGDEKLFF.

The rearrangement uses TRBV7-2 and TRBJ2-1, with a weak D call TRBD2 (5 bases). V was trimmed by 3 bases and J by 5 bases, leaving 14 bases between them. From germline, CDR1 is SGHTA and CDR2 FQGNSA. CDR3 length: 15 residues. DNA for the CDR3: TGTGCCAGCAGCTTCTCGGGAAGTTTTAACAATGAGCAGTTCTTC. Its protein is CASSFSGSFNNEQFF.

Here the CDR3 reads CASSPGDYEQYF. CDR3 nucleotide sequence: TGTGCCAGCAGCCCGGGAGACTACGAGCAGTACTTC. The rearrangement links TRBV12-3 or TRBV12-4 to TRBJ2-7; TRBD2 might be the D (6 bases). The germline V and J ends were trimmed by 6 bases and 3 bases, with 9 bases remaining between them. The CDR3 is 12 amino acids.

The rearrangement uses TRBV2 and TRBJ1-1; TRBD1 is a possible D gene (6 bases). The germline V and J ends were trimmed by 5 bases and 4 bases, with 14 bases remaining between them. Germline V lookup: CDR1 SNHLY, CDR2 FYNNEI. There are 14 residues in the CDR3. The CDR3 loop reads CASSPPTGPTEAFF. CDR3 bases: TGTGCCAGCAGTCCACCTACAGGGCCCACTGAAGCTTTCTTT.

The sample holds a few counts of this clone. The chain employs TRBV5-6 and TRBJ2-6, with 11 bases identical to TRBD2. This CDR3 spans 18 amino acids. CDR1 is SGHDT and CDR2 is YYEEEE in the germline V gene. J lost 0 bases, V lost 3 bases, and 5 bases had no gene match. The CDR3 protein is CASSYGTSGISGANVLTF. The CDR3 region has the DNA TGTGCCAGCAGCTACGGGACTAGCGGAATCTCTGGGGCCAACGTCCTGACTTTC.

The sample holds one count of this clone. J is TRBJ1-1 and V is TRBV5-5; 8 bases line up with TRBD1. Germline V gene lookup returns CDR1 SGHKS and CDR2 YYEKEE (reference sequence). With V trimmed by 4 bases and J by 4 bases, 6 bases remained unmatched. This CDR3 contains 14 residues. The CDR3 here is CASSLRQGFTEAFF. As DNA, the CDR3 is TGTGCCAGCAGCCTCAGACAGGGGTTCACTGAAGCTTTCTTT.

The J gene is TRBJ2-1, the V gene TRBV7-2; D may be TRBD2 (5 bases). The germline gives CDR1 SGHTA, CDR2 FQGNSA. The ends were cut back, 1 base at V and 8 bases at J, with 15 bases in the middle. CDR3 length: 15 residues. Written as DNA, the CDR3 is TGTGCCAGCAGCTTAGGGCGGAGGCCTGGGGATGAGCAGTTCTTC. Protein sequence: CASSLGRRPGDEQFF.

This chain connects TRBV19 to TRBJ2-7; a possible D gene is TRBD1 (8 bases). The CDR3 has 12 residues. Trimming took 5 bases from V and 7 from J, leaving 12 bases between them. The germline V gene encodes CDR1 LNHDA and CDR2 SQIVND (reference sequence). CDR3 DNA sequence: TGTGCCAGTAGTGCACAGGGGGGGGAGCAGTACTTC. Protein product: CASSAQGGEQYF.

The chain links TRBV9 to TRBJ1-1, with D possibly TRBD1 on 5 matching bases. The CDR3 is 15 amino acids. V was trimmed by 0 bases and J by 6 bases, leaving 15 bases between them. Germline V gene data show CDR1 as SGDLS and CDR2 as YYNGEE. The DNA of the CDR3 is TGTGCCAGCAGCGTAGCTCCAGGGCCCAACTCTGAAGCTTTCTTT. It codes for CASSVAPGPNSEAFF.

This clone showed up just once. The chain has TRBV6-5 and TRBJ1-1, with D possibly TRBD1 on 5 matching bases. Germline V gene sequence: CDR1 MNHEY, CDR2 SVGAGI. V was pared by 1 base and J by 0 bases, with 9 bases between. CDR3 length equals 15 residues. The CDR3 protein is CASSYWGGLNTEAFF. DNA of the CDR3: TGTGCCAGCAGTTACTGGGGCGGATTGAACACTGAAGCTTTCTTT.

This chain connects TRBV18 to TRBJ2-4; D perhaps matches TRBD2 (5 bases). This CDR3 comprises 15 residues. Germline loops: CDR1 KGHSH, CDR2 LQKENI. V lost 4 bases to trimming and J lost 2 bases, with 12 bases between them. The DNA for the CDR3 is TGTGCCAGCTCACGAGCGGCCGAGACCAAAAACATTCAGTACTTC. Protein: CASSRAAETKNIQYF.

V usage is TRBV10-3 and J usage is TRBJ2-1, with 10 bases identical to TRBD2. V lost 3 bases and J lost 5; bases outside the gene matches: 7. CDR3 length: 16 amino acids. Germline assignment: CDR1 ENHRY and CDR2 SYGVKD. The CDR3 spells CAISDWSGRGNNEQFF. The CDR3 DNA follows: TGTGCCATCAGTGACTGGAGCGGGAGGGGCAACAATGAGCAGTTCTTC.

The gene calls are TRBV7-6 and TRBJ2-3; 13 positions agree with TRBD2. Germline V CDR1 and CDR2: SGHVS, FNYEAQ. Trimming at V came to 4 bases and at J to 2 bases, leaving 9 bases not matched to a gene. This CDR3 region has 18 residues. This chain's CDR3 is CASSSPTSGGSFTDTQYF. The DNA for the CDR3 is TGTGCCAGCAGCTCACCGACTAGCGGGGGGTCGTTCACAGATACGCAGTATTTT.

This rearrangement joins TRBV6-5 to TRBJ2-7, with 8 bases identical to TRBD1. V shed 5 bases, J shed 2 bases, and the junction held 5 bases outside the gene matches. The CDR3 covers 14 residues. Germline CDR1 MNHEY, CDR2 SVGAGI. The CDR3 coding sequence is TGTGCCAGCAGTCGACAGGGGCTTCCCTACGAGCAGTACTTC. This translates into CASSRQGLPYEQYF.

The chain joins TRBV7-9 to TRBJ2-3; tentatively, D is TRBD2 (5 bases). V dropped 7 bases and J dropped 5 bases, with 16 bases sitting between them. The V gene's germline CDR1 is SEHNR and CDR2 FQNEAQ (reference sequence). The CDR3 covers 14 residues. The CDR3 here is CASILGGFLDTQYF. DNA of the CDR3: TGTGCCAGCATCCTAGGAGGCTTCCTAGATACGCAGTATTTT.

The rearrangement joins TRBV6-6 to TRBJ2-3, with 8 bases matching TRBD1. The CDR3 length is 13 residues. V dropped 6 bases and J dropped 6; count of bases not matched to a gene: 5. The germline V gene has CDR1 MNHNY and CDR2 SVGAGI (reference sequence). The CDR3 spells CASRATGVDTQYF. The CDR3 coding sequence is TGTGCCAGCAGGGCGACAGGGGTGGATACGCAGTATTTT.

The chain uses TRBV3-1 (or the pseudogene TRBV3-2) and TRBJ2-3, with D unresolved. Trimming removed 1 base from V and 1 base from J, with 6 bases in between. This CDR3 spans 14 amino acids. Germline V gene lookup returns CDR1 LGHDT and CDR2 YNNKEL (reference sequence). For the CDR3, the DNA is TGTGCCAGCAGCCAAGGTACAGGCACAGATACGCAGTATTTT. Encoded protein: CASSQGTGTDTQYF.

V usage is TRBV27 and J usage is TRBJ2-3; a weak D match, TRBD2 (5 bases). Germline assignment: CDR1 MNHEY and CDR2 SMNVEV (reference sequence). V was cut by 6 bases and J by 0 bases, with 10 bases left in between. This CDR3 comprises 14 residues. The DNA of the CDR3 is TGTGCCAGCAGCAGAGCGGAAAGCACAGATACGCAGTATTTT. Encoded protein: CASSRAESTDTQYF.

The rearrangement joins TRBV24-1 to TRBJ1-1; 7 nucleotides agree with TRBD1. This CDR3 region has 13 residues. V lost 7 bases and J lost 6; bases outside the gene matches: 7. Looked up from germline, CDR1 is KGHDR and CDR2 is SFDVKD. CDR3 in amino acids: CATRDNRGSEAFF. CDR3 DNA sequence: TGTGCCACCAGAGATAACAGGGGATCTGAAGCTTTCTTT.

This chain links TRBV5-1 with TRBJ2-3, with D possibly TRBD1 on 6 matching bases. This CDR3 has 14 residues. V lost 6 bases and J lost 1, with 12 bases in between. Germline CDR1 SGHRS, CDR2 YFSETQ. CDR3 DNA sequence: TGCGCCAGCAAGGGGGAAGTGGGCACAGATACGCAGTATTTT. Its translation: CASKGEVGTDTQYF.

DNA of the CDR3: TGTGCCAGCTCACCGGGACAGGGGGGTGAAAAACTGTTTTTT. Its protein product is CASSPGQGGEKLFF. The V and J genes are TRBV18 and TRBJ1-4, with TRBD1 matching 11 bases. V shed 3 bases and J 7 bases; nucleotides not matched to a gene: 1. Germline loops: CDR1 KGHSH, CDR2 LQKENI. CDR3 size: 14 residues.

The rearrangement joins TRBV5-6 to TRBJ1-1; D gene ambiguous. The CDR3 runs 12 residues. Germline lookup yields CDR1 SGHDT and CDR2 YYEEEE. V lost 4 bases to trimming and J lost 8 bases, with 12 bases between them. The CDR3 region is CASSIPPGEAFF. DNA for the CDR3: TGTGCCAGCAGCATACCCCCGGGAGAAGCTTTCTTT.

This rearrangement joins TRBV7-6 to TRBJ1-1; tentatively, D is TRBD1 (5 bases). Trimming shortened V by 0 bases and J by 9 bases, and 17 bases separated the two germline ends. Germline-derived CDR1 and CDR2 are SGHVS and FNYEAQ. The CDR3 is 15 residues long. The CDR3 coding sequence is TGTGCCAGCAGCTTAGCCGCAGGGAACGTCTTACAAGCTTTCTTT. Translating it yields CASSLAAGNVLQAFF.